This T cell receptor beta chain appears in the sequencing data of a study of blood T cell repertoires in COVID-19. Study as a whole: PBMCs, B-cell-depleted T cells, or T cells were the source of the cDNA or gDNA that made up the material.

This clone was recorded once. Generated by immunoSEQ multiplex PCR, the TCRdb table keeps only in-frame clones and is missing some. The table includes more than 300,000 clones, 87% detected once. The V gene's germline CDR1 is MRHNA and CDR2 SNTAGT. J lost 5 bases, V lost 4 bases, and 2 bases had no gene match. The CDR3 sequence is 13 residues long. Material: peripheral blood. J is TRBJ2-3 and V is TRBV6-4; 8 bases fit TRBD2. The sequence came from a woman in her 30s with COVID-19, enrolled during active disease. Here the CDR3 DNA reads TGTGCCAGCAGTGCGGGACTAGAAGATACGCAGTATTTT. It translates to CASSAGLEDTQYF.